The 7 T cell receptor beta chains below all came from one sample that was sequenced in a study of identical twins. From the 5' RACE reads, TCRdb called clonotypes with MiXCR, one entry per CDR3 protein. The sample holds about 660,000 distinct CDR3 sequences; 8.6% are singletons and the top ten take roughly 0.97%. In addition, the sample was reused for a study of yellow fever vaccine responses in identical twins.

Sequencing was done on a sample of PBMCs. Source of these receptors: a woman aged 18-30 years in good health.

This clonotype was counted ten times or more. The chain joins TRBV12-3 or TRBV12-4 to TRBJ2-7; D possibly corresponds to TRBD2 (5 bases). This CDR3 comprises 13 residues. Trimming cost V 6 bases and J 6 bases, with 15 bases left between them. The DNA for the CDR3 is TGTGCCAGCAGCCGTACCGCGGGTGGCGAGCAGTACTTC. Translating gives CASSRTAGGEQYF.

This clonotype was recorded a few times. The chain joins TRBV12-3 or TRBV12-4 to TRBJ1-6, with D possibly matching TRBD1 (5 bases). The CDR3 totals 15 residues. The V gene lost 5 bases and the J gene lost 10 bases, with 18 bases spanning the gap. The CDR3: CASSARGVRGSPLHF. The CDR3 nucleotides read TGTGCCAGCAGTGCGAGAGGGGTCCGGGGGTCACCCCTCCACTTT.

This clonotype was counted between two and nine times. V usage is TRBV4-3 and J usage is TRBJ2-7; a weak D match, TRBD1 (6 bases). The CDR3 spans 16 residues. Trimming shortened V by 4 bases and J by 2 bases, and 18 bases separated the two germline ends. Germline-derived CDR1 and CDR2 are LGHNA and YSLEER. The CDR3 protein is CASSPRIQGQAYEQYF. CDR3 DNA: TGCGCCAGCAGCCCCCGAATACAGGGCCAAGCCTACGAGCAGTACTTC.

This clonotype was observed a handful of times. The chain joins TRBV6-1 to TRBJ2-6; 8 nucleotides line up with TRBD1. The CDR3 is 12 residues long. J was trimmed by 13 bases and V by 4 bases; bases with no gene match: 3. Germline loops: CDR1 MNHNS, CDR2 SASEGT. CDR3 in amino acids: CASSVNRGVLTF. For the CDR3, the DNA is TGTGCCAGCAGTGTCAACAGGGGGGTCCTGACTTTC.

CDR3 amino acids: CASSPKATSGFTDTQYF. The DNA of the CDR3 is TGTGCCAGCAGCCCAAAGGCGACTAGCGGTTTCACAGATACGCAGTATTTT. The genes are TRBV3-1 and TRBJ2-3, with TRBD2 matching over 9 bases. The J segment lost 2 bases and the V segment lost 4 bases, leaving 10 bases of the junction unmatched. CDR3 length equals 17 residues. Looked up from germline, CDR1 is LGHDT and CDR2 is YNNKEL (reference sequence).

This clonotype was seen more than once but under ten times. The chain couples TRBV24-1 to TRBJ1-6; 8 positions agree with TRBD1. The CDR3 spans 14 residues. CDR1 and CDR2 (germline): KGHDR, SFDVKD. Trimming removed 5 bases from V and 7 bases from J; junction bases left unmatched: 3. The DNA of the CDR3 is TGTGCCACCAGTGGACAGGGGTTGAATTCACCCCTCCACTTT. Amino acids: CATSGQGLNSPLHF.

This clonotype was counted a few times. The chain is built from TRBV4-2 and TRBJ2-1, with 7 bases identical to TRBD2. This CDR3 has 18 amino acids. Looked up from germline, CDR1 is LGHNA and CDR2 is YNFKEQ. The ends lost 0 bases at V and 4 bases at J; junction bases unmatched: 12. In nucleotides, the CDR3 is TGTGCCAGCAGCCAAGATCTGGGTGGCGGGGGACTGTACAATGAGCAGTTCTTC. This translates into CASSQDLGGGGLYNEQFF.